One sample yielded the 27 T cell receptor beta chains listed below, sequenced in a study of shared T cell receptors in the human thymus. Assay used: immunoSEQ multiplex PCR; TCRdb lists only in-frame clones, some missing. The repertoire consists of roughly 560,000 clones, with about 84% occurring once and the leading ten covering about 0.014%. These data also featured in a second study, about human thymus T cells.

Material for sequencing was thymocytes. Every receptor here comes from a boy in the first two years of life with a congenital heart defect.

This chain joins TRBV6-6 and TRBJ2-7, with TRBD2 identical over 10 bases. Trimming at V came to 6 bases and at J to 2 bases, leaving 7 bases not matched to a gene. In germline, CDR1 is MNHNY, CDR2 SVGAGI (reference sequence). The CDR3 is 15 residues long. CDR3: CASSKGLAYTYEQYF. The CDR3 DNA sequence: TGTGCCAGCAGCAAGGGACTAGCGTATACCTACGAGCAGTACTTC.

The genes are TRBV4-2 and TRBJ1-2, with 8 bases matching TRBD1. J was trimmed by 8 bases and V by 0 bases; bases with no gene match: 11. CDR1 and CDR2 from the germline V gene are LGHNA and YNFKEQ. CDR3 size: 16 residues. The CDR3: CASSQDRGGRGRGYTF. As DNA, the CDR3 is TGTGCCAGCAGCCAAGATAGGGGCGGCAGGGGGCGAGGCTACACCTTC.

The chain couples TRBV5-4 to TRBJ2-7, with 10 bases lining up with TRBD2. This CDR3 spans 17 amino acids. V trimming: 1 base; J trimming: 2 bases; junction bases outside the gene matches: 9. Germline CDR1 is SGHNT and CDR2 is YYREEE (reference sequence). Written as DNA, the CDR3 is TGTGCCAGCAGCTTGAGGATTAGCGGGAGGAAAACCTACGAGCAGTACTTC. Translation: CASSLRISGRKTYEQYF. Drawing the rest from reference TRBV5-4 and TRBJ2-7, the complete variable domain is ETGVTQSPTHLIKTRGQQVTLRCSSQSGHNTVSWYQQALGQGPQFIFQYYREEENGRGNFPPRFSGLQFPNYSSELNVNALELDDSALYLCASSLRISGRKTYEQYFGPGTRLTVT.

This chain links TRBV14 with TRBJ2-7; TRBD1 matches 7 bases. The CDR3 runs 14 residues. Germline V lookup: CDR1 SGHDN, CDR2 FVKESK. The junction had 8 bases not matched to a gene; V was cut back by 4 bases and J by 5 bases. The DNA for the CDR3 is TGTGCCAGCAGCCGCAGGGGGAATGTGGACGAGCAGTACTTC. It encodes CASSRRGNVDEQYF.

The chain combines TRBV14 with TRBJ2-2; 9 positions agree with TRBD1. The V segment lost 1 base and the J segment 3 bases; nucleotides outside the gene matches: 3. There are 16 residues in the CDR3. The germline CDR1 and CDR2 sequences are SGHDN and FVKESK. The CDR3 protein is CASSQAGQGHTGELFF. The CDR3 nucleotides read TGTGCCAGCAGCCAAGCGGGACAGGGCCACACCGGGGAGCTGTTTTTT.

V usage is TRBV7-9 and J usage is TRBJ1-2; D possibly corresponds to TRBD1 (5 bases). Germline V CDR1 and CDR2: SEHNR, FQNEAQ (reference sequence). This CDR3 contains 16 residues. Trimming cost V 1 base and J 0 bases, with 12 bases left between them. In DNA form, the CDR3 reads TGTGCCAGCAGCTTAGGGGTGACAGTCGCTAACTATGGCTACACCTTC. Protein: CASSLGVTVANYGYTF.

The CDR3 loop reads CASRAGGADVANEKLFF. In DNA, the CDR3 is TGCGCCAGCAGGGCGGGGGGGGCTGACGTAGCTAATGAAAAACTGTTTTTT. The chain is built from TRBV5-1 and TRBJ1-4; D is perhaps TRBD1 (6 bases). The V gene lost 5 bases and the J gene lost 3 bases, with 20 bases spanning the gap. The CDR3 covers 17 residues. The germline V gene encodes CDR1 SGHRS and CDR2 YFSETQ.

This chain links TRBV23-1 with TRBJ1-4; D is perhaps TRBD1 (5 bases). TRBV23-1 is an ORF, with its function uncertain. V gave up 6 bases and J gave up 0 bases, with 8 bases separating them. This CDR3 spans 14 amino acids. The CDR3 DNA sequence: TGCGCCAGCAGCCCGGGGGCAACTAATGAAAAACTGTTTTTT. This gives the protein CASSPGATNEKLFF.

This sequence joins TRBV29-1 and TRBJ2-1, with TRBD2 matching 8 bases. The CDR3 totals 12 residues. The V gene end was trimmed by 7 bases and the J gene end by 10 bases; junction bases not matched to a gene: 9. Per germline, CDR1 SQVTM and CDR2 ANQGSEA. CDR3 loop: CSGFETGGEQFF. Written as DNA, the CDR3 is TGCAGCGGGTTCGAAACGGGAGGGGAGCAGTTCTTC.

The chain has TRBV25-1 and TRBJ2-7; D possibly corresponds to TRBD1 (6 bases). Germline lookup yields CDR1 MGHDK and CDR2 SYGVNS. This CDR3 is 14 amino acids long. Trimming took off 1 base at V and 3 bases at J, with 10 bases between the two ends. CDR3 loop: CASSELVQGYEQYF. CDR3 DNA sequence: TGTGCCAGCAGTGAATTAGTACAGGGCTACGAGCAGTACTTC.

V is TRBV2 and J is TRBJ2-5; 8 bases are a match to TRBD2. The length of the CDR3 is 14 residues. In germline, CDR1 is SNHLY, CDR2 FYNNEI. The V and J ends lost 2 bases and 3 bases, in that order; junction bases with no gene match: 2. As DNA, the CDR3 is TGTGCCAGCAGTGAACCGCGGGGGGAAGAGACCCAGTACTTC. Protein: CASSEPRGEETQYF.

The V gene is TRBV19, the J gene TRBJ2-7; D might be TRBD2 (6 bases). The length of the CDR3 is 15 residues. Looked up from germline, CDR1 is LNHDA and CDR2 is SQIVND (reference sequence). V was shortened by 3 bases and J by 2 bases, with 14 bases between the two germline ends. CDR3 in DNA: TGTGCCAGTAGTATCGACATGGCGGGGCCCTACGAGCAGTACTTC. It encodes CASSIDMAGPYEQYF.

The CDR3 is CASTRQWDNYNEQFF. The CDR3, as DNA: TGCGCCAGCACTCGTCAATGGGACAACTACAATGAGCAGTTCTTC. The rearrangement joins TRBV4-3 to TRBJ2-1, with D possibly being TRBD1 (6 bases). CDR1 is LGHNA and CDR2 is YSLEER in the germline V gene. This CDR3 comprises 15 residues. V was shortened by 7 bases and J by 3 bases, with 16 bases between the two germline ends.

This clone was counted a single time. This chain connects TRBV5-1 to TRBJ2-1; 9 bases map to TRBD2. Trimming at V came to 3 bases and at J to 5 bases, leaving 12 bases not matched to a gene. The germline gives CDR1 SGHRS, CDR2 YFSETQ. The CDR3 sequence is 17 residues long. The CDR3 loop reads CASSWTVGGRGHNEQFF. CDR3 in DNA: TGCGCCAGCAGCTGGACCGTGGGCGGGAGGGGCCACAATGAGCAGTTCTTC. The full variable domain, with the rest looked up from reference TRBV5-1 and TRBJ2-1, is KAGVTQTPRYLIKTRGQQVTLSCSPISGHRSVSWYQQTPGQGLQFLFEYFSETQRNKGNFPGRFSGRQFSNSRSEMNVSTLELGDSALYLCASSWTVGGRGHNEQFFGPGTRLTVL.

This sequence joins TRBV7-9 and TRBJ1-1; 9 bases are shared with TRBD1. The V gene end was trimmed by 2 bases and the J gene end by 6 bases; junction bases not matched to a gene: 10. The CDR3 consists of 16 residues. Germline V gives CDR1 SEHNR, CDR2 FQNEAQ (reference sequence). The CDR3 loop reads CASSLTPGQGWAEAFF. The CDR3, as DNA: TGTGCCAGCAGCTTAACCCCGGGACAGGGTTGGGCTGAAGCTTTCTTT.

J is TRBJ2-1 and V is TRBV5-4; TRBD2 might be the D (5 bases). Trimming removed 5 bases at V and 5 bases at J, with 20 bases between. The CDR3 is 16 residues long. From germline, CDR1 is SGHNT and CDR2 YYREEE (reference sequence). DNA for the CDR3: TGTGCCAGCAGTCGGGCCCTCCCCGGGGTAGACAATGAGCAGTTCTTC. It encodes CASSRALPGVDNEQFF.

This rearrangement joins TRBV5-4 to TRBJ1-4, with TRBD1 as a possible D gene (6 bases). Per germline, CDR1 SGHNT and CDR2 YYREEE (reference sequence). The CDR3 extends over 15 amino acids. V was shortened by 5 bases and J by 0 bases, with 11 bases between the two germline ends. The CDR3 reads CASRPRGATNEKLFF. DNA for the CDR3: TGTGCCAGCAGACCCAGGGGCGCAACTAATGAAAAACTGTTTTTT.

The J gene is TRBJ2-3, the V gene TRBV11-2, with D maybe TRBD2 (6 bases). In germline, CDR1 is SGHAT, CDR2 FQNNGV. V lost 5 bases, J lost 6 bases, and 21 bases lay in between. The CDR3 loop spans 16 amino acids. The CDR3 DNA reads as TGTGCCAGCAGCAGCTCGCGGCGGGGCACCCGGGATACGCAGTATTTT. Protein product: CASSSSRRGTRDTQYF. The whole variable domain, remainder taken from reference TRBV11-2 and TRBJ2-3, is EAGVAQSPRYKIIEKRQSVAFWCNPISGHATLYWYQQILGQGPKLLIQFQNNGVVDDSQLPKDRFSAERLKGVDSTLKIQPAKLEDSAVYLCASSSSRRGTRDTQYFGPGTRLTVL.

In this sample, this clone turned up a few times. This sequence joins TRBV7-6 and TRBJ2-1; 11 nucleotides align to TRBD2. Germline CDR1 reads SGHVS; CDR2 reads FNYEAQ. This CDR3 region has 17 residues. The ends lost 1 base at V and 5 bases at J; junction bases unmatched: 7. CDR3 coding DNA: TGTGCCAGCAGCTTAGTCCCCCTAGCGGGAGGCCACAATGAGCAGTTCTTC. Its translation: CASSLVPLAGGHNEQFF. Variable domain in full (rest from reference TRBV7-6 and TRBJ2-1): GAGVSQSPRYKVTKRGQDVALRCDPISGHVSLYWYRQALGQGPEFLTYFNYEAQQDKSGLPNDRFSAERPEGSISTLTIQRTEQRDSAMYRCASSLVPLAGGHNEQFFGPGTRLTVL.

V is TRBV15 and J is TRBJ1-4; the match to TRBD1 covers 8 bases. With 5 bases clipped from V and 5 bases from J, the junction kept 7 bases outside the gene matches. CDR3 length: 15 amino acids. Germline V lookup: CDR1 LNHNV, CDR2 YYDKDF (reference sequence). The CDR3 sequence: CATSSRQGINEKLFF. CDR3 bases: TGTGCCACCAGCTCCCGACAGGGGATCAATGAAAAACTGTTTTTT.

The chain employs TRBV19 and TRBJ2-7; TRBD2 matches at 8 bases. The germline gives CDR1 LNHDA, CDR2 SQIVND (reference sequence). Trimming took 1 base from V and 6 from J; bases not matched to a gene: 14. There are 17 residues in the CDR3. CDR3 in amino acids: CASSIGGAGVPSREQYF. CDR3 nucleotides: TGTGCCAGTAGTATAGGGGGAGCGGGGGTTCCCTCGCGCGAGCAGTACTTC.

The chain recombines TRBV14 with TRBJ1-2, with D tentatively TRBD1 (5 bases). V lost 0 bases to trimming and J lost 8 bases, with 13 bases between them. Germline V CDR1 and CDR2: SGHDN, FVKESK. This CDR3 is built from 14 residues. CDR3 amino acids: CASSQERPGRGYTF. CDR3 in DNA: TGTGCCAGCAGCCAAGAAAGGCCAGGGAGGGGCTACACCTTC.

A word on this clone: Distinct nucleotide sequences in the sample also encode this CDR3. The chain carries TRBV27 and TRBJ2-2; 9 positions agree with TRBD1. V trimming: 5 bases; J trimming: 7 bases; junction bases outside the gene matches: 14. The CDR3 is made up of 17 amino acids. CDR1 and CDR2 from the germline V gene are MNHEY and SMNVEV (reference sequence). The CDR3 sequence is CASSPPPGQGGGGELFF. CDR3 bases: TGTGCCAGCAGTCCACCCCCGGGACAGGGTGGAGGCGGGGAGCTGTTTTTT.

The chain is built from TRBV4-1 and TRBJ1-5; D not certain. From germline, CDR1 is MGHRA and CDR2 YSYEKL. This CDR3 has 15 amino acids. The ends were cut back, 4 bases at V and 0 bases at J, with 10 bases in the middle. The DNA of the CDR3 is TGCGCCAGCAGCCTACAGCAGTATAGCAATCAGCCCCAGCATTTT. Amino acid sequence: CASSLQQYSNQPQHF.

The V gene is TRBV10-3, the J gene TRBJ2-7; 9 bases are shared with TRBD2. V dropped 7 bases and J dropped 3; count of bases not matched to a gene: 10. This CDR3 has 15 residues. Germline V gene lookup returns CDR1 ENHRY and CDR2 SYGVKD. DNA for the CDR3: TGTGCCATCACCTCCGGGACTAGCTCTCTCTACGAGCAGTACTTC. It encodes CAITSGTSSLYEQYF.

V usage is TRBV28 and J usage is TRBJ1-5; TRBD1 is a possible D gene (6 bases). Looked up from germline, CDR1 is MDHEN and CDR2 is SYDVKM. This CDR3 region has 14 residues. The V end lost 6 bases, the J end lost 3 bases, and 12 bases lay between the germline ends. The CDR3 DNA reads as TGTGCCAGCAGGGGGGCGTTGGTCAATCAGCCCCAGCATTTT. Its translation is CASRGALVNQPQHF.

The rearrangement joins TRBV4-3 to TRBJ2-7; tentatively, D is TRBD1 (5 bases). V was pared by 3 bases and J by 1 base, with 13 bases between. This CDR3 comprises 15 residues. Germline V gene data show CDR1 as LGHNA and CDR2 as YSLEER. CDR3 in DNA: TGCGCCAGCAGCCAGCGGTGGGGCGCGTCCTACGAGCAGTACTTC. Protein product: CASSQRWGASYEQYF.